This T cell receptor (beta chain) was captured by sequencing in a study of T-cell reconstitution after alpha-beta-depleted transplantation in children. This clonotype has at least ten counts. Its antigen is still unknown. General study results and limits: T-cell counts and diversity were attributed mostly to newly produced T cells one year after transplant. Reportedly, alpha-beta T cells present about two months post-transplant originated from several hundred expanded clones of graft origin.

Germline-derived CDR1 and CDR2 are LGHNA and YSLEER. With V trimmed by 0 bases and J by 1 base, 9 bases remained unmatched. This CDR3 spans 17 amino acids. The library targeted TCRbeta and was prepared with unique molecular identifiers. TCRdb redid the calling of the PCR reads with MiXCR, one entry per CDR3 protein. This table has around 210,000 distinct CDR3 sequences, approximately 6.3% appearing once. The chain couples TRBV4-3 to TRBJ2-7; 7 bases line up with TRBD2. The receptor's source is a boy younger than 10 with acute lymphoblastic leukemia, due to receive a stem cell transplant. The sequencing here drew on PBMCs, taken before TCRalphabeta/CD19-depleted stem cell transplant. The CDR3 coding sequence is TGCGCCAGCAGCCAAGAAAAAGGAGGACTAGAATCCTACGAGCAGTACTTC. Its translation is CASSQEKGGLESYEQYF.